The clone carrying this T cell receptor (beta chain) was seen just once. This sample is part of a study of blood T cell repertoires in COVID-19. Whole-study context: Specimens from acute and convalescent COVID-19 originated in the United States, Italy and Spain. The analysed material was cDNA or gDNA that came from T cells, B-cell-depleted T cells, or PBMCs.

Enrolled during active infection, Seattle patients were then followed longitudinally. As processed by the authors: From reference gene primer amplification, estimates of nucleated cell counts were derived. Measured with immunoSEQ multiplex PCR; TCRdb has only the in-frame clones, and not every one. That table furnishes V, J and clone size, whereas the DNA furnished D and trimming. The repertoire holds 390,000 or so clones, around 90% seen once, with about 3% in the top ten. The CDR3 runs to 15 residues. J was trimmed by 6 bases and V by 5 bases; bases with no gene match: 7. Per the germline V gene, CDR1 is SGHTS and CDR2 is YDEGEE.

The chain has TRBV5-8 and TRBJ1-6, with TRBD1 identical over 8 bases. What was sequenced was peripheral blood. The TCR comes from a woman in her thirties with COVID-19, enrolled during active disease. CDR3 region: CASRPGRGLNSPLHF. For the CDR3, the DNA is TGTGCCAGCAGGCCCGGCAGGGGGCTTAATTCACCCCTCCACTTT.